The 2 T cell receptor beta chains presented below share a single source sample, sequenced in a study of neoadjuvant anti-PD-1 for oral cavity cancer. Noted time point: after neoadjuvant nivolumab, at surgical resection. Using immunoSEQ multiplex PCR, the repertoire was profiled, and TCRdb retains in-frame clones only, with some absent. Here the sample spans some 15,000 clones, 60% to 75% being singletons. This specimen consisted of PBMCs, obtained after nivolumab (anti-PD-1) treatment. Receptor source: a person aged 35-79 years with oral cavity squamous cell carcinoma.

This chain uses TRBV28 with TRBJ2-2, with 11 nucleotides matching TRBD1. With 3 bases clipped from V and 5 bases from J, the junction kept 2 bases outside the gene matches. The CDR3 covers 15 residues. Germline V gene data show CDR1 as MDHEN and CDR2 as SYDVKM. The CDR3 spells CASSFGTGGTGELFF. The CDR3 nucleotides are TGTGCCAGCAGTTTTGGGACAGGGGGTACCGGGGAGCTGTTTTTT.

This chain connects TRBV2 to TRBJ2-7; D may be TRBD1 (5 bases). The ends were cut back, 7 bases at V and 4 bases at J, with 14 bases in the middle. Germline assignment: CDR1 SNHLY and CDR2 FYNNEI. The CDR3 totals 13 residues. The CDR3 loop is CASKRQKLYEQYF. The CDR3 region has the DNA TGTGCCAGCAAGCGACAGAAACTATACGAGCAGTACTTC.